Presented here are 9 T cell receptor beta chains from one specimen sequenced in a study of PD-1 and CTLA-4 blockade in melanoma. Method: immunoSEQ multiplex PCR; TCRdb's copy keeps in-frame clones and lacks some. Among some 21,000 clones, about 91% were seen once, and the ten largest hold 7.8%. Sequenced material: CD8+ T cells from peripheral blood, taken before anti-PD-1 treatment. All receptors derive from a human donor with melanoma.

The V call is TRBV28, the J call TRBJ2-3, with D possibly called TRBD1 or TRBD2 (5 bases each). The CDR3 runs 17 residues. V lost 4 bases, J lost 6 bases, and 23 bases lay in between. The germline CDR1 and CDR2 sequences are MDHEN and SYDVKM. CDR3 protein: CASSSGQMLLKSDTQYF. CDR3 coding DNA: TGTGCCAGCAGTTCGGGGCAGATGCTCCTAAAGTCGGATACGCAGTATTTT.

CDR3 sequence: CASSYRGTGELFF. In DNA, the CDR3 is TGTGCCAGCAGTTACCGGGGCACCGGGGAGCTGTTTTTT. The J gene is TRBJ2-2, the V gene TRBV6-5; the D gene is possibly TRBD2 (5 bases). CDR3 length equals 13 residues. Trimming shortened V by 2 bases and J by 4 bases, and 5 bases separated the two germline ends. Germline V gene sequence: CDR1 MNHEY, CDR2 SVGAGI.

The chain carries TRBV28 and TRBJ2-7, with D perhaps TRBD2 (5 bases). CDR3 size: 14 residues. Germline CDR1 reads MDHEN; CDR2 reads SYDVKM. V dropped 4 bases and J dropped 2 bases, with 12 bases sitting between them. The CDR3, as DNA: TGTGCCAGCAGTTCCCCTAGCTACACCTACGAGCAGTACTTC. As protein: CASSSPSYTYEQYF.

The chain carries TRBV30 and TRBJ1-4; D unresolved. CDR3 size: 13 residues. Deletions cut 0 bases from V and 4 bases from J, with 6 bases between. CDR1 GTSNPN and CDR2 SVGIG come from the germline V gene (reference sequence). CDR3 nucleotide sequence: TGTGCCTGGAGTGTCGGCAGTAATGAAAAACTGTTTTTT. Protein product: CAWSVGSNEKLFF.

This clone is a singleton in its sample. The V gene is TRBV2, the J gene TRBJ2-5; the D call may be TRBD1 or TRBD2 (5 bases each). Trimming took off 1 base at V and 3 bases at J, with 12 bases between the two ends. The CDR3 runs to 15 residues. Germline V lookup: CDR1 SNHLY, CDR2 FYNNEI. CDR3 bases: TGTGCCAGCAGTGAAGTAAGAGGGGTAGAAGAGACCCAGTACTTC. It specifies CASSEVRGVEETQYF.

CDR3 sequence: CASSQDRGYNQPQHF. The CDR3 nucleotides are TGTGCCAGCAGCCAAGATCGCGGATACAATCAGCCCCAGCATTTT. The chain couples TRBV4-2 to TRBJ1-5; no reliable D call. The germline gives CDR1 LGHNA, CDR2 YNFKEQ. Trimming pared 0 bases from V and 3 bases from J, leaving 9 bases between. CDR3 length equals 15 residues.

The gene calls are TRBV5-5 and TRBJ1-1, with a possible D match to TRBD1 (6 bases). The germline V gene has CDR1 SGHKS and CDR2 YYEKEE (reference sequence). Trimming took off 4 bases at V and 4 bases at J, with 20 bases between the two ends. The CDR3 runs 16 residues. The DNA of the CDR3 is TGTGCCAGCAGCCTCGACAGGAGGACCTTGGGCACTGAAGCTTTCTTT. It encodes CASSLDRRTLGTEAFF.

The rearrangement links TRBV4-2 to TRBJ2-6; the D is unclear. The V end was cut by 0 bases, the J end by 1 base, with 4 bases between. From germline, CDR1 is LGHNA and CDR2 YNFKEQ. The CDR3 runs to 15 residues. CDR3 sequence (DNA): TGTGCCAGCAGCCAAGAATGGTCTGGGGCCAACGTCCTGACTTTC. Translation gives CASSQEWSGANVLTF.

The rearrangement links TRBV28 to TRBJ1-6, with D unclear. V was clipped by 2 bases and J by 10 bases, with 15 bases between them. Germline values: CDR1 MDHEN, CDR2 SYDVKM. This CDR3 is 15 amino acids long. CDR3 in amino acids: CASSLISSIGSPLHF. Written as DNA, the CDR3 is TGTGCCAGCAGTTTAATTTCCAGTATTGGGTCACCCCTCCACTTT.